The 8 T cell receptor beta chains below come from one sample, sequenced in a study of glioma-infiltrating T cells. TCR alpha and beta CDR3 regions were amplified from RNA using iRepertoire nested multiplex PCR. Each CDR3 protein is one row after TCRdb ran MiXCR on the multiplex PCR reads. The sample yields approximately 110,000 distinct CDR3 sequences, 20% to 25% seen once. The sequencing input was glioma tissue, nonneoplastic brain tissue, or PBMCs (not recorded which). These receptors all come from a human donor with low-grade glioma or glioblastoma, undergoing nonglioma brain surgery, or in good health (not recorded which).

Concerning this clonotype itself: This may arise from a read error, as a much more abundant clone is one base away. The genes are TRBV20-1 and TRBJ1-6; 9 nucleotides align to TRBD1. The CDR3 extends over 16 amino acids. Germline values: CDR1 DFQATT, CDR2 SNEGSKA (reference sequence). As DNA, the CDR3 is TGCAGTGCTAGAGATATACCGGGACAGGGTAATTCACTCCTCCACTTT. Translation: CSARDIPGQGNSLLHF.

This clonotype turned up a few times. This may be a read error, as it is one base from a much larger clone. This sequence joins TRBV7-2 and TRBJ2-7, with D perhaps being TRBD1 or TRBD2 (5 bases each). This CDR3 has 13 amino acids. Germline lookup yields CDR1 SGHTA and CDR2 FQGNSA. CDR3 sequence reads: CASRLYEPGQQYF. CDR3 coding DNA: TGTGCCAGCCGCTTATACGAACCGGGACAGCAGTACTTC.

The V and J genes are TRBV2 and TRBJ2-5, with 8 nucleotides matching TRBD2. The CDR3 consists of 14 residues. J gave up 2 bases and V 6 bases, and 5 bases lay outside the gene matches. Germline CDR1 reads SNHLY; CDR2 reads FYNNEI. CDR3 sequence reads: CASRPTSGQETQYF. As DNA, the CDR3 is TGTGCCAGCAGACCTACTAGCGGACAAGAGACCCAGTACTTC.

This clonotype was seen many times. The genes are TRBV6-2 or TRBV6-3 and TRBJ1-2; D not resolved. This CDR3 has 17 amino acids. From germline, CDR1 is MNHEY and CDR2 SVGEGT. Deletions cut 2 bases from V and 5 bases from J, with 21 bases between. The CDR3 spells CASSYPPATWAAYGYTF. The CDR3 nucleotides are TGTGCCAGCAGTTACCCTCCTGCGACGTGGGCGGCTTATGGCTACACCTTC.

To note about this clonotype: A much larger clone differs from this one at a single base, so this may be a read error. The chain has TRBV7-9 and TRBJ2-1; D is unresolved. V shed 5 bases and J shed 4 bases, with 9 bases lying between them. CDR1 is SEHNR and CDR2 is FQNEAQ in the germline V gene (reference sequence). This CDR3 has 13 amino acids. CDR3 amino acids: CASSPGPYNEQFF. CDR3 DNA: TGTGCCAGCAGCCCCGGACCATACAATGAGCAGTTCTTC.

This clonotype was observed a few times. This may stem from a read error, because a much larger clone lies one nucleotide away. This chain links TRBV6-1 with TRBJ2-2; D is ambiguous. V was pared by 7 bases and J by 2 bases, with 11 bases between. Germline values: CDR1 MNHNS, CDR2 SASEGT. CDR3 size: 14 residues. This CDR3 is CASNKDGNTGELFF. CDR3 in DNA: TGTGCCAGCAACAAGGATGGAAACACCGGGGAGCTGTTTTTT.

This chain connects TRBV20-1 to TRBJ1-4; D remains ambiguous. V was trimmed by 6 bases and J by 8 bases, leaving 16 bases between them. CDR3 length: 13 residues. Germline loops: CDR1 DFQATT, CDR2 SNEGSKA (reference sequence). The CDR3 region has the DNA TGCAGTGCCAACTACCGGGCTCCAGAAAAACTGTTTTTT. It encodes CSANYRAPEKLFF.

This clonotype was counted many times. The CDR3 DNA reads as TGTGCCAGCAGTGAAATAAGCAGGGGAAACACTGAAGCTTTCTTT. Residues: CASSEISRGNTEAFF. This chain connects TRBV25-1 to TRBJ1-1; D might be TRBD1 (6 bases). Germline V gene sequence: CDR1 MGHDK, CDR2 SYGVNS. This CDR3 has 15 residues. The ends were cut back, 2 bases at V and 2 bases at J, with 12 bases in the middle.